This passage covers 29 T cell receptor beta chains from one sample sequenced in a study of T cells in women clearing cervical HPV infection. Only in-frame clones appear in the TCRdb table, and some are missing; sequencing was by immunoSEQ multiplex PCR. Its listing shows 36,000 or so clones. What was sequenced was blood buffy coat. Source of these receptors: a woman aged 18 to 75 with a cervical HPV16 infection that either progressed to CIN3+ or cleared (not recorded which).

Worth noting for this clone: Read coverage stops 3 residues before the CDR3 terminus; the germline J gene supplies the remainder. The genes are TRBV24-1 and TRBJ2-1; possibly TRBD1 for D (6 bases). Germline V gene sequence: CDR1 KGHDR, CDR2 SFDVKD. CDR3 length equals 14 residues. The V end was cut by 4 bases, the J end by 3 bases, with 9 bases between. CDR3 residues: CATSDYRDYNEQFF. The DNA read from the CDR3 is TGTGCCACCAGTGACTACAGGGACTACAATGAG.

On this clone: Read sequence stops 3 residues before the CDR3 end, and the germline J gene provides the missing end. The V gene is TRBV24-1, the J gene TRBJ2-1; D is uncertain. V gave up 9 bases and J gave up 0 bases, with 11 bases separating them. The CDR3 sequence is 14 residues long. The germline V gene has CDR1 KGHDR and CDR2 SFDVKD. CDR3: CATSDSSSYNEQFF. Incomplete CDR3 DNA: TGTGCCACCTCAGACTCCAGCTCCTACAATGAG.

Comment on this clone: The read halts 3 residues ahead of the CDR3 end, with the missing end drawn from the germline J gene. The sample holds other DNA sequences that translate to the same CDR3. The chain couples TRBV7-8 to TRBJ2-7; TRBD2 aligns across 7 bases. This CDR3 has 16 residues. Germline V CDR1 and CDR2: SGHVS, FQNEAQ. V shed 4 bases, J shed 4 bases, and the junction held 13 bases outside the gene matches. The CDR3 is CASSSTLAPGGYEQYF. The CDR3 bases that were read are TGTGCCAGCAGCTCAACTCTAGCCCCGGGAGGTTACGAG.

For this clone: One junction end does not reproduce the germline sequence, and a read error may be involved. The read ends 3 residues shy of where the CDR3 ends; the end is completed using the germline J gene. The V gene is TRBV4-2, the J gene TRBJ1-2; 7 bases fit TRBD1. CDR1 and CDR2 (germline): LGHNA, YNFKEQ. This CDR3 has 15 residues. Incomplete CDR3 DNA: TGCGCCAGCAGCCAAGTGACAGGGTTTAACTATGGC. This sequence encodes CASSQVTGFNYG. The CDR3 in full is CASSQVTGFNYGYTF.

Regarding this clone: The missing CDR3 end, 3 residues past where the read stops, is filled in from the germline J gene. The chain has TRBV19 and TRBJ2-6; TRBD1 agrees at 10 bases. Losses at the gene ends were 0 bases for V and 2 bases for J; bases not matched to a gene: 10. CDR3 length equals 20 residues. Germline V gives CDR1 LNHDA, CDR2 SQIVND (reference sequence). CDR3 DNA (partial): TGTGCCAGTAGTATAGATTGGCGGGACAGGGGATTGACTGGGGCCAACGTC. Its protein is CASSIDWRDRGLTGANV. The whole CDR3 protein is CASSIDWRDRGLTGANVLTF. Full variable domain (rest looked up from reference TRBV19 and TRBJ2-6): DGGITQSPKYLFRKEGQNVTLSCEQNLNHDAMYWYRQDPGQGLRLIYYSQIVNDFQKGDIAEGYSVSREKKESFPLTVTSAQKNPTAFYLCASSIDWRDRGLTGANVLTFGAGSRLTVL.

The CDR3 region is CASTTGQHRGNEQFF. Incomplete CDR3 DNA: TGTGCCAGCACTACGGGACAGCACAGAGGGAATGAG. The J gene is TRBJ2-1, the V gene TRBV7-2, with 7 bases that match TRBD1. The read ends 3 residues early relative to the CDR3; the germline J gene fills the gap. Unmatched junction bases numbered 13, after V lost 7 bases and J lost 7 bases. There are 15 residues in the CDR3. The germline V gene has CDR1 SGHTA and CDR2 FQGNSA.

On this clone itself: The read falls 3 residues short of the CDR3 end, and the missing part is taken from the germline J gene. This chain uses TRBV28 with TRBJ1-1; maybe TRBD1 (6 bases). CDR3 length: 17 residues. Germline V gives CDR1 MDHEN, CDR2 SYDVKM. V lost 1 base and J 1 base, leaving 16 bases between the germline ends. The covered CDR3 bases are TGTGCCAGCAGTTTATTTGGACAGTCCTTTACGAACACTGAA. Translation: CASSLFGQSFTNTE. The entire CDR3 is CASSLFGQSFTNTEAFF.

The CDR3: CASSPGQGYKHGYTF. The CDR3 DNA, read in part, is TGTGCCAGCAGCCCGGGACAGGGGTATAAGCATGGC. The V and J genes are TRBV5-6 and TRBJ1-2; TRBD1 agrees at 10 bases. Read coverage stops 3 residues before the CDR3 terminus; the germline J gene supplies the remainder. The CDR3 is 15 residues long. Germline V lookup: CDR1 SGHDT, CDR2 YYEEEE. The junction had 9 bases not matched to a gene; V was cut back by 4 bases and J by 6 bases.

CDR3 DNA (partial): TGTGCCAGCAGCGTAGGGGACTTTCCTCCCCCCTACGAG. This encodes CASSVGDFPPPYE. The whole CDR3 region reads CASSVGDFPPPYEQYF. The chain employs TRBV9 and TRBJ2-7, with D possibly TRBD2 on 6 matching bases. The CDR3 extends 3 residues past the end of the read, so its final part is completed from the germline J gene. The CDR3 covers 16 residues. In germline, CDR1 is SGDLS, CDR2 YYNGEE. V gave up 0 bases and J gave up 2 bases, with 15 bases separating them.

A remark on this clone: The CDR3 is cut off 3 residues early in the read; its end comes from the germline J gene. The chain is built from TRBV7-2 and TRBJ2-1, with 7 bases lining up with TRBD1. CDR1 and CDR2 from the germline V gene are SGHTA and FQGNSA. The CDR3 length is 15 residues. With V trimmed by 5 bases and J by 7 bases, 11 bases remained unmatched. The CDR3 is CASSPRQGLGNEQFF. The sequenced part of the CDR3 DNA is TGTGCCAGCAGCCCGAGACAGGGTCTTGGGAATGAG.

About this clone: The sequence runs out 3 residues before the end of the CDR3; the remainder is reconstructed from the germline J gene. This chain links TRBV4-1 with TRBJ2-7; unclear D gene. V shed 2 bases and J shed 0 bases, with 17 bases lying between them. Germline V CDR1 and CDR2: MGHRA, YSYEKL. There are 17 residues in the CDR3. CDR3 sequence: CASSQPNWPRASYEQYF. Partial CDR3 DNA: TGCGCCAGCAGCCAACCCAATTGGCCAAGGGCCTCCTACGAG.

As concerns this clone: The read ends 3 residues before the CDR3 terminus; that terminus is restored from the germline J gene. J is TRBJ1-1 and V is TRBV18, with 10 bases fitting TRBD1. CDR1 is KGHSH, CDR2 LQKENI, per germline. The CDR3 runs 14 residues. The sequenced CDR3 bases are TGTGCCAGCTCACCAGAGACAGGGGGCAAGGAA. It specifies CASSPETGGKE. The CDR3 in its entirety is CASSPETGGKEAFF.

Considering frequency, this clone is medium-sized. The CDR3 extends 3 residues past the end of the read, so its final part is completed from the germline J gene. The rearrangement uses TRBV4-1 and TRBJ2-3; 12 bases align to TRBD2. Germline V gene data show CDR1 as MGHRA and CDR2 as YSYEKL. The V and J ends lost 1 base and 3 bases, in that order; junction bases with no gene match: 5. The CDR3 has 17 amino acids. CDR3 bases read: TGCGCCAGCAGCCAAGGGACTAGCGGGGCGGGAACAGATACG. It translates to CASSQGTSGAGTDT. The complete CDR3 sequence is CASSQGTSGAGTDTQYF.

Turning to this clone: The read comes to an end 3 residues before the CDR3 does, leaving the germline J gene to fill in the end. This rearrangement joins TRBV28 to TRBJ1-6; 7 bases align to TRBD1. V shed 4 bases and J 0 bases; nucleotides not matched to a gene: 6. CDR3 length equals 17 residues. CDR1 and CDR2 (germline): MDHEN, SYDVKM. CDR3 DNA (partial): TGTGCCAGCAGTTCGGGACAGCTAAGCTCCTATAATTCACCC. Protein: CASSSGQLSSYNSP. The whole CDR3 sequence reads CASSSGQLSSYNSPLHF.

Comments on this clone: The read falls 3 residues short of the CDR3 end, and the missing part is taken from the germline J gene. This rearrangement joins TRBV2 to TRBJ1-5; 7 nucleotides align to TRBD1. The CDR3 runs 15 residues. J lost 3 bases, V lost 7 bases, and 9 bases had no gene match. The germline CDR1 and CDR2 sequences are SNHLY and FYNNEI. The CDR3 reads CASNALGTVNQPQHF. Incomplete CDR3 DNA: TGTGCCAGCAATGCCCTCGGGACAGTCAATCAGCCC. The full variable domain, in which reference TRBV2 and TRBJ1-5 provide the parts outside the CDR3, is EPEVTQTPSHQVTQMGQEVILRCVPISNHLYFYWYRQILGQKVEFLVSFYNNEISEKSEIFDDQFSVERPDGSNFTLKIRSTKLEDSAMYFCASNALGTVNQPQHFGDGTRLSIL.

Of note for this clone: From the germline J gene comes the end of the CDR3, since the read stops 3 residues before it. The genes are TRBV10-3 and TRBJ1-2; D is possibly TRBD1 (5 bases). The CDR3 length is 14 residues. The V end lost 8 bases, the J end lost 0 bases, and 13 bases lay between the germline ends. Germline CDR1 is ENHRY and CDR2 is SYGVKD. Incomplete CDR3 DNA: TGTGCCATCCAGGGCACCACTACTAACTATGGC. This encodes CAIQGTTTNYG. The whole CDR3 protein is CAIQGTTTNYGYTF.

Comment on this clone: Coverage ceases 3 residues before the CDR3 finishes, and the germline J gene fills in the end. The chain has TRBV18 and TRBJ2-7; 7 bases align to TRBD1. Germline V CDR1 and CDR2: KGHSH, LQKENI. After removal of 0 bases from V and 2 bases from J, the junction contained 1 base not matched to a gene. The CDR3 is 14 amino acids. CDR3 DNA (partial): TGTGCCAGCTCACCACCGGGACAGACCTACGAG. Amino acid sequence: CASSPPGQTYE. The whole CDR3 sequence reads CASSPPGQTYEQYF.

Concerning this clone itself: Read coverage stops 3 residues before the CDR3 terminus; the germline J gene supplies the remainder. The V call is TRBV7-7, the J call TRBJ1-2, with D perhaps matching TRBD1 (6 bases). The length of the CDR3 is 13 residues. Germline V gene data show CDR1 as SSHAT and CDR2 as FNYEAQ (reference sequence). The sequenced part of the CDR3 DNA is TGTGCCAGCAGCTTGGGGGCCTACAATGAC. Its translation: CASSLGAYND. In full, the CDR3 reads CASSLGAYNDYTF.

Worth noting for this clone: Read data end 3 residues before the CDR3 end; the end is taken from the germline J gene. The chain joins TRBV5-1 to TRBJ2-1; 8 bases match TRBD1. CDR1 SGHRS and CDR2 YFSETQ come from the germline V gene. With V trimmed by 3 bases and J by 4 bases, 6 bases remained unmatched. The CDR3 has 15 amino acids. The CDR3 protein is CASSSGQVVYNEQFF. The sequenced CDR3 bases are TGCGCCAGCAGCTCGGGACAGGTGGTTTACAATGAG.

Of note for this clone: The germline gene is not matched at one end of the junction; a read error may be the cause. Coverage ceases 3 residues before the CDR3 finishes, and the germline J gene fills in the end. The chain combines TRBV4-2 with TRBJ2-1; 7 nucleotides agree with TRBD2. This CDR3 contains 16 residues. The germline gives CDR1 LGHNA, CDR2 YNFKEQ. The CDR3 spells CASSHHGLGLGNEQFF. The CDR3 bases that were read are TGCGCCAGCAGCCACCATGGACTAGGGCTTGGCAATGAG.

As regards this clone: The sequenced fragment ends 3 residues before the CDR3 boundary, so the rest is inferred from the germline J gene. The rearrangement links TRBV6-1 to TRBJ1-3, with a possible D match to TRBD1 (5 bases). Germline V CDR1 and CDR2: MNHNS, SASEGT. The CDR3 totals 14 residues. Trimming cost V 3 bases and J 2 bases, with 8 bases left between them. The CDR3 region is CASSEQGAGNTIYF. The CDR3 DNA, read in part, is TGTGCCAGCAGTGAGCAGGGTGCTGGAAACACC.

On this clone: The read terminates 3 residues before the CDR3 end, so the remaining end is supplied by the germline J gene. The rearrangement joins TRBV7-6 to TRBJ2-1; maybe TRBD1 (6 bases). CDR3 length: 12 amino acids. Per germline, CDR1 SGHVS and CDR2 FNYEAQ. The germline V and J ends were trimmed by 5 bases and 7 bases, with 9 bases remaining between them. The CDR3 loop is CASSRTGNEQFF. The CDR3 DNA, read in part, is TGTGCCAGCAGCCGTACAGGGAATGAG.

CDR3: CASSPSGVEETQYF. CDR3 bases read: TGTGCCAGCAGTCCAAGCGGTGTAGAAGAGACC. The genes are TRBV28 and TRBJ2-5; tentative D call: TRBD2 (5 bases). The CDR3 end falls 3 residues outside the read, so it is completed with the germline J gene. The CDR3 runs to 14 residues. V shed 5 bases and J shed 3 bases, with 13 bases lying between them. Germline V gives CDR1 MDHEN, CDR2 SYDVKM. Full variable domain (rest looked up from reference TRBV28 and TRBJ2-5): DVKVTQSSRYLVKRTGEKVFLECVQDMDHENMFWYRQDPGLGLRLIYFSYDVKMKEKGDIPEGYSVSREKKERFSLILESASTNQTSMYLCASSPSGVEETQYFGPGTRLLVL.

On this clone itself: Coverage ceases 3 residues before the CDR3 finishes, and the germline J gene fills in the end. J is TRBJ2-1 and V is TRBV18; 10 bases fit TRBD2. This CDR3 is built from 16 residues. Germline CDR1 is KGHSH and CDR2 is LQKENI. Germline trimming cut 4 bases from V and 3 bases from J; bases unmatched to any gene: 6. CDR3 DNA, as far as it was read: TGTGCCAGCTCACTTTCCTTAGCGGGGGGCTACAATGAG. This encodes CASSLSLAGGYNE. The full CDR3 protein is CASSLSLAGGYNEQFF.

CDR3 sequence reads: CASSVGGDLNQPQHF. The CDR3 bases that were read are TGTGCCAGCAGTGTAGGAGGGGATTTGAATCAGCCC. V is TRBV2 and J is TRBJ1-5, with a weak D call TRBD1 (5 bases). The CDR3 end falls 3 residues outside the read, so it is completed with the germline J gene. CDR3 length: 15 amino acids. Germline values: CDR1 SNHLY, CDR2 FYNNEI. The germline V and J ends were trimmed by 4 bases and 4 bases, with 14 bases remaining between them.

Worth noting for this clone: The DNA ends 3 residues before the CDR3 does, and the rest of the CDR3 is filled in from the germline J gene. The chain employs TRBV18 and TRBJ2-1, with 10 positions matching TRBD2. Germline CDR1 is KGHSH and CDR2 is LQKENI. There are 17 residues in the CDR3. V dropped 3 bases and J dropped 6; count of bases not matched to a gene: 11. The CDR3 sequence: CASSPAGSGGVGNEQFF. The DNA read from the CDR3 is TGTGCCAGCTCACCGGCTGGGAGCGGGGGGGTGGGCAATGAG.

For this clone: The read ends 3 residues early relative to the CDR3; the germline J gene fills the gap. The gene calls are TRBV13 and TRBJ1-2, with 8 bases identical to TRBD1. V shed 2 bases, J shed 6 bases, and the junction held 11 bases outside the gene matches. Germline assignment: CDR1 PRHDT and CDR2 FYEKMQ (reference sequence). This CDR3 has 16 amino acids. Incomplete CDR3 DNA: TGTGCCAGCAGCTTATACGACGGAGACAGGGGTGATGGC. Amino acid sequence: CASSLYDGDRGDG. The entire CDR3 protein reads CASSLYDGDRGDGYTF. Looking up the rest from reference TRBV13 and TRBJ1-2 gives the full variable domain: AAGVIQSPRHLIKEKRETATLKCYPIPRHDTVYWYQQGPGQDPQFLISFYEKMQSDKGSIPDRFSAQQFSDYHSELNMSSLELGDSALYFCASSLYDGDRGDGYTFGSGTRLTVV.

A remark on this clone: The missing CDR3 end, 3 residues past where the read stops, is filled in from the germline J gene. This sequence joins TRBV19 and TRBJ1-3, with TRBD1 matching over 7 bases. Germline V lookup: CDR1 LNHDA, CDR2 SQIVND (reference sequence). The CDR3 is made up of 15 amino acids. Losses at the gene ends were 7 bases for V and 0 bases for J; bases not matched to a gene: 6. CDR3: CASTTGQISGNTIYF. Partial CDR3 DNA: TGTGCCAGTACCACGGGACAGATCTCTGGAAACACC.

Points on this clone: Read data end 3 residues before the CDR3 end; the end is taken from the germline J gene. The chain recombines TRBV6-4 with TRBJ2-2, with 7 bases matching TRBD2. CDR1 and CDR2 (germline): MRHNA, SNTAGT. Trimming cost V 2 bases and J 6 bases; bases outside gene matches: 3. This CDR3 has 14 amino acids. The sequenced CDR3 bases are TGTGCCAGCAGTGACGTTGCGGGGGCCGGGGAG. It translates to CASSDVAGAGE. The CDR3 as a whole reads CASSDVAGAGELFF.